Listed below are T cell receptor beta chains from one sample, sequenced in a study of shared clonotypes between healthy human individuals. The assay was immunoSEQ multiplex PCR, and TCRdb's table has in-frame clones only and misses some. The sample carries roughly 550,000 clones, roughly 95% recorded once. Source material: naive CD8+ T cells sorted from blood. These receptors were collected from a woman in her 30s in good health. CDR3s leave out the opening cysteine and the closing phenylalanine or tryptophan. The order of the fields is V gene, J gene, CDR3 protein.

V: TRBV28; J: TRBJ1-5; CDR3: ASSLQGGGQPQH
V: TRBV13; J: TRBJ2-1; CDR3: ASATGQKRNEQF
V: TRBV9; J: TRBJ2-2; CDR3: ASSVQETLALIGTGELF
V: TRBV2; J: TRBJ1-4; CDR3: ASYDSATNEKLF
V: TRBV28; J: TRBJ2-1; CDR3: ASSYGGLAAWEQF
V: TRBV19; J: TRBJ1-2; CDR3: ASWGGFSSMFGYGYT
V: TRBV11-3; J: TRBJ1-4; CDR3: ASSRDRGRGKLF
V: TRBV5-1; J: TRBJ2-7; CDR3: ASSLVSEVAYEQY
V: TRBV25-1; J: TRBJ1-2; CDR3: ASIHHPTGTLQNGYT
V: TRBV30; J: TRBJ1-5; CDR3: AWSGGLHSNQPQH
V: TRBV20-1; J: TRBJ2-7; CDR3: SAKGDLQY
V: TRBV6-4; J: TRBJ1-1; CDR3: ARKYYHRALNTEAF
V: TRBV5-1; J: TRBJ2-7; CDR3: ASSSDAGGSYEQY
V: TRBV5-4; J: TRBJ2-1; CDR3: ASSAASYNEQF
V: TRBV14; J: TRBJ2-7; CDR3: ASSQGTLREQY
V: TRBV20-1; J: TRBJ2-1; CDR3: SAFPAGEQF
V: TRBV4-1; J: TRBJ1-3; CDR3: ASSQAAGPQGNTIY
V: TRBV27; J: TRBJ2-7; CDR3: ASSLSPGTGVFEQY
V: TRBV6-5; J: TRBJ2-7; CDR3: ASRVEQDFYEQY
V: TRBV27; J: .; CDR3: ASSLYRSYEQY
V: TRBV25-1; J: TRBJ2-5; CDR3: ASSSLGPWGETQY
V: TRBV11-2; J: TRBJ1-1; CDR3: ASSLEWGALPNTEAF
V: TRBV2; J: TRBJ1-3; CDR3: ASGVGGKSRNTIY
V: TRBV28; J: TRBJ2-5; CDR3: ASRQPAVQETQY
V: TRBV5-4; J: TRBJ1-2; CDR3: ASSLDGTLYGYT
V: TRBV5-1; J: TRBJ2-7; CDR3: ASSLTGGLSYEQY
V: TRBV5-6; J: TRBJ2-5; CDR3: ASSWDSRETQY
V: TRBV27; J: TRBJ2-3; CDR3: ASSLGRGADTQY
V: TRBV29-1; J: TRBJ1-2; CDR3: SVVSEDSSLGYT
V: TRBV5-4; J: TRBJ2-1; CDR3: ASSLAPDSLANEQF
V: TRBV5-6; J: TRBJ2-5; CDR3: ASRRGRGMGETQY
V: TRBV27; J: TRBJ2-1; CDR3: ASSLSRREGYNEQF
V: TRBV19; J: TRBJ2-2; CDR3: ASSTGLAVTGELF
V: TRBV29-1; J: TRBJ2-3; CDR3: SVMGTGAVTDTQY
V: TRBV5-5; J: TRBJ2-7; CDR3: ASSLQGKYEQY
V: TRBV7-3; J: TRBJ2-1; CDR3: ASSPLAGSSYNEQF
V: TRBV5-6; J: TRBJ2-7; CDR3: ASSSAYEQY
V: TRBV18; J: TRBJ1-5; CDR3: ASSPGTDSNQPQH
V: TRBV5-1; J: TRBJ2-7; CDR3: ASSLRVREPSYEQY
V: TRBV4-1; J: TRBJ1-3; CDR3: ASSQVRGLDGNTIY
V: TRBV19; J: TRBJ2-6; CDR3: ASSIDLLAVGPGANVLT
V: TRBV12-5; J: TRBJ1-4; CDR3: ASGLVKGGEANEKLF
V: TRBV9; J: TRBJ2-7; CDR3: ASSETGTRGYEQY
V: TRBV5-1; J: TRBJ1-1; CDR3: ASSSRVSTEAF